This is a list of T cell receptor beta chains from one sample in a study of graft-versus-host responses after intestinal transplantation. The antigens these receptors bind are not known. TCRdb keeps only in-frame clones here, not all; method: immunoSEQ multiplex PCR. Among about 66,000 clones listed, about nine tenths were seen once. The source material was unstimulated CD8+ T cells sorted from spleen or lymph node cells, sampled before intestinal transplant. The origin of the receptors is a human donor who received an intestinal transplant. Each CDR3 is given with its conserved first and last residue. A D gene is named only where the DNA matches it firmly. Only part of the rows carry a size: once, few, many, or a class if the clone is expanded.

>.|.|TRBV5-4|TRBJ2-6
TGTGCCAGCAGCTTGGGGGCAGAACACTCTGGGGCCAACGTCCTGACTTTC
CASSLGAEHSGANVLTF
>.|.|TRBV6-5|TRBJ2-4
TGTGCCAGCACCGAAGATGAAGGGGGAAACATTCAGTACTTC
CASTEDEGGNIQYF
>.|.|TRBV9|TRBJ1-1
TGTGCCAGCAGCCCCCAGGAAGTCGAAGCTTTCTTT
CASSPQEVEAFF
>TRBD1|once|TRBV7-8|TRBJ2-2
TGTGCCAGCAGTCCCACAGACAGGGGGTTACGGCAGCTGTTTTTT
CASSPTDRGLRQLFF
>TRBD2|.|TRBV7-3|TRBJ2-3
TGTGCCAGCAGCTCGGGACTAGCCCGCACAGATACGCAGTATTTT
CASSSGLARTDTQYF
>TRBD2|.|TRBV11-2|TRBJ2-1
TGTGCCAGCAGCTTATTGATCCCGGGGGGCTACAATGAGCAGTTCTTC
CASSLLIPGGYNEQFF
>TRBD2|.|TRBV27|TRBJ2-1
TGTGCCAGCAGTTTATCGTTTGCGGGACTAGCGGGGGGGCCTTCCTACAATGAGCAGTTCTTC
CASSLSFAGLAGGPSYNEQFF
>TRBD1|.|TRBV7-2|TRBJ2-7
TGTGCCAGCAGCTATACAGGGGGACGGATCTACGAGCAGTACTTC
CASSYTGGRIYEQYF
>TRBD1|.|TRBV27|TRBJ2-7
TGTGCCAGCAGGACCCGGGACAGGGCACCCTACGAGCAGTACTTC
CASRTRDRAPYEQYF
>TRBD2|.|TRBV11-2|TRBJ2-5
TGTGCCAGCAGCTTAGGTGGCGGGGGGGCGGGGGAGACCCAGTACTTC
CASSLGGGGAGETQYF
>TRBD1|.|TRBV29-1|TRBJ1-1
TGCAGCGTTGCGACAGGGGTTACTGAAGCTTTCTTT
CSVATGVTEAFF
>.|.|TRBV2|TRBJ1-1
TGTGCCAGCGGGGGCCCTGGGGACACTGAAGCTTTCTTT
CASGGPGDTEAFF
>.|.|TRBV29-1|TRBJ1-6
TGCAGCGTTGCAGAGAGCTCCTATAATTCACCCCTCCACTTT
CSVAESSYNSPLHF
>TRBD2|.|TRBV14|TRBJ2-2
TGTGCCAGCAGCCCACGACTAGCGGCGAACACCGGGGAGCTGTTTTTT
CASSPRLAANTGELFF
>.|.|TRBV27|TRBJ2-2
TGTGCCACCAGGGAGGTGGGAAGCACCGGGGAGCTGTTTTTT
CATREVGSTGELFF
>TRBD1|.|TRBV9|TRBJ2-2
TGTGCCAGCAGCGTTTGGGACAGGGGTCAGAACACCGGGGAGCTGTTTTTT
CASSVWDRGQNTGELFF
>TRBD2|.|TRBV19|TRBJ2-7
TGTGCCAGTAGTTCGGGACTAACAAACTACGAGCAGTACTTC
CASSSGLTNYEQYF
>TRBD1|.|TRBV27|TRBJ1-6
TGTGCCAGCAGCCCACCGGGACAGGGAAAATCACCCCTCCACTTT
CASSPPGQGKSPLHF
>TRBD2|.|TRBV14|TRBJ2-5
TGTGCCAGCAGCCAAGCCGGGACTAGCGAAGAGACCCAGTACTTC
CASSQAGTSEETQYF
>TRBD2|.|TRBV11-2|TRBJ2-7
TGTGCCAGCAGCTCTAGGACTAGCGGGGCGGGCGAGCAGTACTTC
CASSSRTSGAGEQYF
>.|.|TRBV7-2|TRBJ2-7
TGTGCCAGCAGCTCTACCTCCTACGAGCAGTACTTC
CASSSTSYEQYF
>.|once|TRBV13|TRBJ1-2
TGTGCCAGCAGCTTAGGTCCGGGATCTAACTATGGCTACACCTTC
CASSLGPGSNYGYTF
>.|few|TRBV4-1|TRBJ1-5
TGCGCCAGCAGCCAAGGGAAGGGGCTTAATCAGCCCCAGCATTTT
CASSQGKGLNQPQHF
>.|.|TRBV10-1|TRBJ1-1
TGCGCCAGCAGCAACGATCGGGACACTGAAGCTTTCTTT
CASSNDRDTEAFF
>TRBD2|.|TRBV7-2|TRBJ2-3
TGTGCCAGCAGCTTAGTCGTCCTAGCGGGGGGCCACACAGATACGCAGTATTTT
CASSLVVLAGGHTDTQYF
>.|.|TRBV5-4|TRBJ2-1
TGTGCCAGCAGCTTGACAGAGCCTTCCTACAATGAGCAGTTCTTC
CASSLTEPSYNEQFF
>.|.|TRBV10-2|TRBJ1-3
TGCGCCAGCACGGACAACTCTGGAAACACCATATATTTT
CASTDNSGNTIYF
>TRBD1|.|TRBV14|TRBJ2-1
TGTGCCAGCAGCCAAGATTGGCCCAGGGGGCCCTACAATGAGCAGTTCTTC
CASSQDWPRGPYNEQFF
>.|.|TRBV9|TRBJ2-2
TGTGCCAGCAGCCCCCGGGTGGGGGCAAACACCGGGGAGCTGTTTTTT
CASSPRVGANTGELFF
>.|.|TRBV20-1|TRBJ2-1
TGCAGTGCGTCGCGGGACAATGAGCAGTTCTTC
CSASRDNEQFF
>TRBD1|.|TRBV19|TRBJ1-2
TGTGCCAGTAGTTTCAGGACAGGAGCCCCGATACGACATAACTATGGCTACACCTTC
CASSFRTGAPIRHNYGYTF
>.|.|TRBV19|TRBJ2-7
TGTGCCAGTAGTATTTGGGCAGGGAATTACGAGCAGTACTTC
CASSIWAGNYEQYF
>TRBD1|once|TRBV15|TRBJ1-4
TGTGCCACCAGCAGAGTTAGGACAGGGGGTGAAAAACTGTTTTTT
CATSRVRTGGEKLFF
>.|.|TRBV6-1|TRBJ1-1
TGTGCCACCCTAACCCAGGGGTTTACTGAAGCTTTCTTT
CATLTQGFTEAFF
>TRBD1|.|TRBV29-1|TRBJ2-7
TGCAGCGTTCTTTCCCGGACAGGGCATCAGGACGAGCAGTACTTC
CSVLSRTGHQDEQYF
>.|once|TRBV4-1|TRBJ2-2
TGCGCCAGCAGCCAAGACCCGCAGGGGGGTTTTGCCGGGGAGCTGTTTTTT
CASSQDPQGGFAGELFF
>.|.|TRBV5-5|TRBJ1-1
TGTGCCAGCAGCTTGGGGGGGGGCCAGGTCGGAACTGAAGCTTTCTTT
CASSLGGGQVGTEAFF
>TRBD1|.|TRBV29-1|TRBJ1-4
TGCAGCGTTGAAGCCCGCGGGACAGGGGGCGAAAAACTGTTTTTT
CSVEARGTGGEKLFF
>TRBD2|.|TRBV7-3|TRBJ2-3
TGTGCCAGCAGCGACAGCGGGGGGAGCACAGATACGCAGTATTTT
CASSDSGGSTDTQYF
>TRBD1|.|TRBV13|TRBJ2-7
TGTGCCAGCACCCCGGGGACAGCCTCCTACGAGCAGTACTTC
CASTPGTASYEQYF
>TRBD1|.|TRBV6-1|TRBJ2-7
TGTGCCAGCAGTGAGGGACAGGGGTTGCACGAGCAGTACTTC
CASSEGQGLHEQYF
>TRBD1|.|TRBV2|TRBJ2-3
TGTGCCAGCACAGGGGAAGGGGGCGCCTGGGATACGCAGTATTTT
CASTGEGGAWDTQYF
>TRBD1|once|TRBV6-6|TRBJ2-5
TGTGCCAGCACCACGGACAGGGCGGCGGAGACCCAGTACTTC
CASTTDRAAETQYF
>.|.|TRBV10-2|TRBJ1-2
TGCGCCAGCAGTGAGTCGCTTGGGGCAGGGGATTATGGCTACACCTTC
CASSESLGAGDYGYTF
>.|.|TRBV6-1|TRBJ1-5
TGTGCCAGCAGTGGGGGGGGGCATAGCAATCAGCCCCAGCATTTT
CASSGGGHSNQPQHF
>.|.|TRBV6-6|TRBJ1-4
TGTGCCAGCTGGGAAGGGGGAGAAAAACTGTTTTTT
CASWEGGEKLFF
>.|.|TRBV10-2|TRBJ1-1
TGCGCCAGCAGTGAGGGCAGGGCCACTGAAGCTTTCTTT
CASSEGRATEAFF
>.|.|TRBV9|TRBJ2-2
TGTGCCAGCAACCTAAACACCGGGGAGCTGTTTTTT
CASNLNTGELFF
>.|.|TRBV6-1|TRBJ2-4
TGTGCCAGCAGCCGACACCTTATAGCCAAAAACATTCAGTACTTC
CASSRHLIAKNIQYF
>TRBD2|.|TRBV10-2|TRBJ2-3
TGCGCCAGCAGTGAGATGGCGGGGGGCACAGATACGCAGTATTTT
CASSEMAGGTDTQYF
>TRBD2|.|TRBV13|TRBJ2-7
TGTGCCAGCAGCTTAGTTGGGACTAGCGGGGAGCAGTACTTC
CASSLVGTSGEQYF
>.|.|TRBV6-6|TRBJ2-1
TGTGCCAGCAGTACCCGGGGTAATGAGCAGTTCTTC
CASSTRGNEQFF
>.|.|TRBV2|TRBJ1-4
TGTGCCAGCAGGGGCAGGGATGAAAAACTGTTTTTT
CASRGRDEKLFF